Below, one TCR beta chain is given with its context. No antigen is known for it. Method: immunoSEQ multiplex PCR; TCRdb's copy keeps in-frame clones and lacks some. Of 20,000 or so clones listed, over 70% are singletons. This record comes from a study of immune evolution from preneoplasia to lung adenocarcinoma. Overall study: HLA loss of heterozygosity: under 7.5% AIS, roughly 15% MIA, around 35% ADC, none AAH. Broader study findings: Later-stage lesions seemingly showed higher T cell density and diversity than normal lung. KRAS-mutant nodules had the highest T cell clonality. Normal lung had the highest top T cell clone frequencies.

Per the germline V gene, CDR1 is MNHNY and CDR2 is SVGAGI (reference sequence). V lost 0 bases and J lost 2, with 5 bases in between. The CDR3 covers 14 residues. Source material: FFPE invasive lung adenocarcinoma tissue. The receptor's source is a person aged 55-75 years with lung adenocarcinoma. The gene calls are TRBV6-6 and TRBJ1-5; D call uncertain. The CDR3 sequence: CASSYSGGNQPQHF. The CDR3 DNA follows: TGTGCCAGCAGTTACTCGGGTGGCAATCAGCCCCAGCATTTT.